This T cell receptor beta chain is drawn from a study of blood T cell repertoires in COVID-19. The overall study: PBMCs, B-cell-depleted T cells, or T cells provided the cDNA or gDNA that made up the material.

Using immunoSEQ multiplex PCR, the repertoire was profiled, and TCRdb retains in-frame clones only, with some absent. Of 35,000 to 45,000 clones listed, more than 75% are singletons. This receptor was obtained from a man between 65 and 85 years old with active or convalescent COVID-19. Sequences were obtained from peripheral blood.

CDR3 coding DNA: TGTGCCAGCAAAAAGGGTAGCGCCTACGAGCAGTACTTC. Protein sequence: CASKKGSAYEQYF. This chain uses TRBV28 with TRBJ2-7, with a tentative D call TRBD2 (5 bases). The CDR3 sequence is 13 residues long. Trimming stripped 7 bases from V and 2 bases from J, with 12 bases between. Germline CDR1 MDHEN, CDR2 SYDVKM.